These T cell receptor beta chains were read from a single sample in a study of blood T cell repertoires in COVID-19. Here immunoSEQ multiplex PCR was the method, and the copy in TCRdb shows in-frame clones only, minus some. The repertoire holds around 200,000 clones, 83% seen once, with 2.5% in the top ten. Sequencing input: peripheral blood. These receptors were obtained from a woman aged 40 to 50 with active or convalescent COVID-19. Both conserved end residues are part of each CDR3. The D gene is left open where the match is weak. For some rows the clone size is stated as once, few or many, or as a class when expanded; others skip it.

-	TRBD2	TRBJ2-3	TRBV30	TGTGCCTATCTAGCGGGTACCACAGATACGCAGTATTTT	CAYLAGTTDTQYF
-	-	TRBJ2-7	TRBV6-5	TGTGCCAGCAGTTACTCCTACAGGGCCCACGAGCAGTACTTC	CASSYSYRAHEQYF
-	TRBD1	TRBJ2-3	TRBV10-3	TGTGCCATCAGACCTTGGGACAGCCGTCCTAGCACAGATACGCAGTATTTT	CAIRPWDSRPSTDTQYF
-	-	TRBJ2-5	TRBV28	TGTGCCAGCAGTTTAGTACAGGGAGTGGAGACCCAGTACTTC	CASSLVQGVETQYF
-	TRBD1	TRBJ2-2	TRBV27	TGTGCCAGCGGCCGCCAGGGGGACACCGGGGAGCTGTTTTTT	CASGRQGDTGELFF
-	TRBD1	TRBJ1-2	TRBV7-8	TGTGCCAGCAGCTTAAAAGGAGGGACAGGGGCTGGCTACACCTTC	CASSLKGGTGAGYTF
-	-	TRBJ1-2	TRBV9	TGTGCCAGCAGCGCAGGGATGGCTAACTATGGCTACACCTTC	CASSAGMANYGYTF
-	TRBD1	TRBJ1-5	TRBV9	TGTGCCAGCAGCGCAGGGGGTAGTGGGCAGCCCCAGCATTTT	CASSAGGSGQPQHF
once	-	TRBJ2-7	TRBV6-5	TGTGCCAGCAGGTCTTCCTACGAGCAGTACTTC	CASRSSYEQYF
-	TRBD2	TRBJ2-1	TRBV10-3	TGTGCCATCGGTAGCGGGGGGGCGTACAATGAGCAGTTCTTC	CAIGSGGAYNEQFF
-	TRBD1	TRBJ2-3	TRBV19	TGTGCCAGTACCTTGGGACAGGGGGATACGCAGTATTTT	CASTLGQGDTQYF
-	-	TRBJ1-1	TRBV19	TGTGCCAGTAGTAGCCGCCCGGGGGGGGGAAACACTGAAGCTTTCTTT	CASSSRPGGGNTEAFF
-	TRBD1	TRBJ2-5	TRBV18	TGTGCCAGCTCGGGGACAGGGTCACTCCAAGAGACCCAGTACTTC	CASSGTGSLQETQYF
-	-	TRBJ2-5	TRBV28	TGTGCCAGCACCACCCGGGGTAGGCCGGAGACCCAGTACTTC	CASTTRGRPETQYF
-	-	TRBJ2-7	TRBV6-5	TGTGCCAGCAGTTACGCCGGGGGGCCTGCCTACGAGCAGTACTTC	CASSYAGGPAYEQYF
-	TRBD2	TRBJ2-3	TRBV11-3	TGTGCCAGCAGGCGGGGACGTCGGGGGGGCACAGATACGCAGTATTTT	CASRRGRRGGTDTQYF
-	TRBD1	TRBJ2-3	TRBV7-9	TGTGCCAGCCGCGGACAGGGGCGAGGTACAGATACGCAGTATTTT	CASRGQGRGTDTQYF
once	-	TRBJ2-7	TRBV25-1	TGTGCCAGCAGTGTTTTCGGAGACAGATCCTACGAGCAGTACTTC	CASSVFGDRSYEQYF
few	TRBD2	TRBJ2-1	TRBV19	TGTGCCAGTAGTGGGCCGGGGGACGGGAGGTACCAGTTCTTC	CASSGPGDGRYQFF
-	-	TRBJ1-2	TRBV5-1	TGCGCCAGCAGCTTGGTCGACGGACAGAATAACTATGGCTACACCTTC	CASSLVDGQNNYGYTF
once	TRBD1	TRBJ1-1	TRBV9	TGTGCCAGCAGCGCCGGACAGGGATTGAACACTGAAGCTTTCTTT	CASSAGQGLNTEAFF
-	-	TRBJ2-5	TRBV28	TGTGCCAGCGTCCTCCGGGGGGCCCAAGAGACCCAGTACTTC	CASVLRGAQETQYF
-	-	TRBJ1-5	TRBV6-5	TGTGCCACCCATCTAGATGGAAATAGCGGCCAGCCCCAGCATTTT	CATHLDGNSGQPQHF
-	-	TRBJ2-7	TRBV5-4	TGTGCCAGCAGCCCGGGGGGCGGGGAGCAGTACTTC	CASSPGGGEQYF
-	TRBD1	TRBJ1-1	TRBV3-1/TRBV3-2	TGTGCCAGCAGCCAAGCTCCGACAGGGAGCACTGAAGCTTTCTTT	CASSQAPTGSTEAFF
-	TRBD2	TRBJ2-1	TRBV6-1	TGTGCCAGCAGTGAAGCAGCGGGAGGGTACAATGAGCAGTTCTTC	CASSEAAGGYNEQFF
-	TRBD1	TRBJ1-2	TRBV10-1	TGCGCCAGCAGTGTGGACAGGGGCTATGGCTACACCTTC	CASSVDRGYGYTF
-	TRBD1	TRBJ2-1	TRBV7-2	TGTGCCAGCAGCGATCACCGGGACAGGGGGGGTAAGGTTGAGCAGTTCTTC	CASSDHRDRGGKVEQFF
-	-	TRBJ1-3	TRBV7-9	TGTGCCAGCAGCTCGAGGGATCCGATTGGAAACACCATATATTTT	CASSSRDPIGNTIYF
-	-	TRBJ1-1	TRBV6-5	TGTGCCAGCAGTTCGCGGGGTCCTGGCACTGAAGCTTTCTTT	CASSSRGPGTEAFF
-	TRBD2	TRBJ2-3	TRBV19	TGTGCCAGTAGTCTAACCGGGGGCGCGGGAGGTTCAGATACGCAGTATTTT	CASSLTGGAGGSDTQYF
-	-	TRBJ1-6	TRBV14	TGTGCCAGCAGCCAAGATCTAGGTTCACCCCTCCACTTT	CASSQDLGSPLHF
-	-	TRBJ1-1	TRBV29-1	TGCAGCGTTGAAGATCCCCTACGTGGCACTGAAGCTTTCTTT	CSVEDPLRGTEAFF
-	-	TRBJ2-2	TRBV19	TGTGCCAGTGAAAAACAGGGCACCGGGGAGCTGTTTTTT	CASEKQGTGELFF
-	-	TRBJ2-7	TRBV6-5	TGTGCCAGCAGCGGGGTGTACTACGAGCAGTACTTC	CASSGVYYEQYF
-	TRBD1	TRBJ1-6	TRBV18	TGTGCCAGCAGCCCGGGACAGGGGTTTTCACCCCTCCACTTT	CASSPGQGFSPLHF
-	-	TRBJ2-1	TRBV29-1	TGCAGCGTTGTCAGCGTGAGCTCCTACAATGAGCAGTTCTTC	CSVVSVSSYNEQFF
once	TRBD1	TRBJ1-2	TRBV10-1	TGCGCCAGCAGTGAGATACAGGGGGCCCACGGCTACACCTTC	CASSEIQGAHGYTF
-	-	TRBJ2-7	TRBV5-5	TGTGCCAGCAGCTTGGACCTAGCTGGGATCTACGAGCAGTACTTC	CASSLDLAGIYEQYF
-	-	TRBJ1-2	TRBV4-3	TGCGCCAGCAGCCAAGAGCCCCGACAGGCCCCGGCCACCTTC	CASSQEPRQAPATF
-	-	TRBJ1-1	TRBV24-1	TGTGCCACCAGTGCCAGGGGACCTGAAGCTTTCTTT	CATSARGPEAFF
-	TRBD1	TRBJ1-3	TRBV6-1	TGTGCCAGCAGTGAACTCGACAGGGGGTCTGGAAACACCATATATTTT	CASSELDRGSGNTIYF
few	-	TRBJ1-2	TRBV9	TGTGCCAGCAGCTTGGACGGGAGAAGGGGTTACGGCTACACCTTC	CASSLDGRRGYGYTF
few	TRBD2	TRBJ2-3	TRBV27	TGTGCCAGCAGTAGCGGGAGGGCCCCGATTAGCACAGATACGCAGTATTTT	CASSSGRAPISTDTQYF
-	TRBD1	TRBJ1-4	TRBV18	TGTGCCAGCTCACCTGACAGGGGTAGTATTGAAAAACTGTTTTTT	CASSPDRGSIEKLFF
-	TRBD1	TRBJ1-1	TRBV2	TGTGCCACCGGACAGGGTCTGGGCACTGAAGCTTTCTTT	CATGQGLGTEAFF